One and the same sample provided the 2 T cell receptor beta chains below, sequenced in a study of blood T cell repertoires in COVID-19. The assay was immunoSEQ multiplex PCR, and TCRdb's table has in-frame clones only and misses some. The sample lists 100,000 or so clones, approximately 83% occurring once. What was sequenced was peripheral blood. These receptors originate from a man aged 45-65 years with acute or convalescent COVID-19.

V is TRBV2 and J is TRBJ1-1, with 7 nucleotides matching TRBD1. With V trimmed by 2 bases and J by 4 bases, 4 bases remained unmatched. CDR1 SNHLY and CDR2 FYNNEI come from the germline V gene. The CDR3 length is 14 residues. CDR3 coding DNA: TGTGCCAGCAGTGAATCGGGACAGTCCACTGAAGCTTTCTTT. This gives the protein CASSESGQSTEAFF. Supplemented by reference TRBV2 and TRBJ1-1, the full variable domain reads EPEVTQTPSHQVTQMGQEVILRCVPISNHLYFYWYRQILGQKVEFLVSFYNNEISEKSEIFDDQFSVERPDGSNFTLKIRSTKLEDSAMYFCASSESGQSTEAFFGQGTRLTVV.

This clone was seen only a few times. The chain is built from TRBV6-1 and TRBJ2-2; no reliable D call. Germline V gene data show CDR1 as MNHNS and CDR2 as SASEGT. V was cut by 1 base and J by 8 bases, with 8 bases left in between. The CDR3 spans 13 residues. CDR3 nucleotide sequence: TGTGCCAGCAGTGAAGTGAGGCAAGGGGAGCTGTTTTTT. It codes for CASSEVRQGELFF.